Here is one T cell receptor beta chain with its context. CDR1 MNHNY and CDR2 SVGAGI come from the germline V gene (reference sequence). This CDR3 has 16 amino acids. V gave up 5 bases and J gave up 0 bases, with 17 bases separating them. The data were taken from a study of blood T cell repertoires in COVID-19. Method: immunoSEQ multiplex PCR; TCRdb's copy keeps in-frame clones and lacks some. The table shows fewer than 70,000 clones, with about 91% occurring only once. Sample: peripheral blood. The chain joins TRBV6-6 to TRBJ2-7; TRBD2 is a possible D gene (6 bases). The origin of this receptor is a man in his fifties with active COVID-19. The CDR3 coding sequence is TGTGCCAGCAGTCGCCCCGGGGGAGCGGCCTCCTACGAGCAGTACTTC. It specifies CASSRPGGAASYEQYF.